This TCR beta chain stems from a study of T cell repertoires in cytomegalovirus infection. About the research overall: Public signatures in TCR beta pointed to CMV infection and matching HLA type.

Comments on this clonotype: Antigen unknown.

TCRdb used MiXCR to reprocess the reads, holding one entry per CDR3 protein. Of 250,000 to 400,000 distinct CDR3 sequences in the sample, 20% to 30% were seen once. The CDR3 runs 17 residues. Germline CDR1 SEHNR, CDR2 FQNEAQ (reference sequence). Trimming cost V 4 bases and J 4 bases, with 22 bases left between them. V and J are TRBV7-9 and TRBJ2-5; D may be TRBD1 (7 bases). This receptor was taken from a human donor in good health (CMV status not recorded). Some clones in this sample may be carry-over from other donors' samples. The specimen comprised cultured PBMCs, sampled from culture after CMV antigen stimulation. The CDR3 coding sequence is TGTGCCAGCAGCTCCCCCAGGGGGGCAGAGATTCGAGAGACCCAGTACTTC. Protein sequence: CASSSPRGAEIRETQYF.